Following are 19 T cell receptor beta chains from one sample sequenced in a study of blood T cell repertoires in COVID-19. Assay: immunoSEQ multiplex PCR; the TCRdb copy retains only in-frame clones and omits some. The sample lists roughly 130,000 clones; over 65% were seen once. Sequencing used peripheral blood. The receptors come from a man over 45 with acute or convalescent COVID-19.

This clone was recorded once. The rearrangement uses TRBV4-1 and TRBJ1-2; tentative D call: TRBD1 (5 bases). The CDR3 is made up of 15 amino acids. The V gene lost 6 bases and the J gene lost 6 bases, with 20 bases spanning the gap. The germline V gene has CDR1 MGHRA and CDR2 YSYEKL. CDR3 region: CASRKIGGIKDGYTF. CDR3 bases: TGCGCCAGCAGGAAGATCGGGGGGATTAAAGATGGCTACACCTTC.

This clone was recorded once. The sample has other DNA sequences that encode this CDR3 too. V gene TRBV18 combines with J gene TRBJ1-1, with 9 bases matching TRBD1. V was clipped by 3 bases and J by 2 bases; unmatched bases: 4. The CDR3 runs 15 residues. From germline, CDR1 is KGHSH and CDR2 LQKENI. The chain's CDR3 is CASSPSGQGNTEAFF. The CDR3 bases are TGTGCCAGCTCACCCTCGGGACAGGGAAACACTGAAGCTTTCTTT.

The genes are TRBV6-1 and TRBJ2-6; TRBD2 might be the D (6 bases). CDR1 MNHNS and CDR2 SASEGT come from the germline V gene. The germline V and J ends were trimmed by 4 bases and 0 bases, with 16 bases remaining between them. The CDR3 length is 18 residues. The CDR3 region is CASSATGTPLSGANVLTF. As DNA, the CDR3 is TGTGCCAGCAGTGCAACCGGGACTCCCCTCTCTGGGGCCAACGTCCTGACTTTC.

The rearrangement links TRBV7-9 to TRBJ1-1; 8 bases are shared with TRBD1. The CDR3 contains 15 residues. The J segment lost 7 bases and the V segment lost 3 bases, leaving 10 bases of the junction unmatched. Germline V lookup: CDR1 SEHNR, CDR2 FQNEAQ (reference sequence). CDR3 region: CASSFKGAGGLEAFF. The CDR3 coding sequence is TGTGCCAGCAGCTTCAAGGGGGCAGGGGGCCTTGAAGCTTTCTTT.

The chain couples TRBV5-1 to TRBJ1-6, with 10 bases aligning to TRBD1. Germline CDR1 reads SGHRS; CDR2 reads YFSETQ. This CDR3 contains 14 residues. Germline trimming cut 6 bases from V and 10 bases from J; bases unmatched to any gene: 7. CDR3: CASTQTGGRSPLHF. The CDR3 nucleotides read TGCGCCAGCACCCAGACAGGGGGCAGATCACCCCTCCACTTT.

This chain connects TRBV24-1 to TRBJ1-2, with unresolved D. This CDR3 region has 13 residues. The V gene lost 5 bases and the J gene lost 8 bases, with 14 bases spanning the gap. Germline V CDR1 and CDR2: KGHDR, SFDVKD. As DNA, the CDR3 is TGTGCCACCAGTGGCACTGCGTCAGGAGGCTACACCTTC. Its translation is CATSGTASGGYTF.

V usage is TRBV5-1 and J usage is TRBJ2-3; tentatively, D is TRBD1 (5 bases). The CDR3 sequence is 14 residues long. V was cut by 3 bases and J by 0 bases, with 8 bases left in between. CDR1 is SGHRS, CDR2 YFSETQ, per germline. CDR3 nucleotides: TGCGCCAGCAGCTGGACAACTAGCACAGATACGCAGTATTTT. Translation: CASSWTTSTDTQYF.

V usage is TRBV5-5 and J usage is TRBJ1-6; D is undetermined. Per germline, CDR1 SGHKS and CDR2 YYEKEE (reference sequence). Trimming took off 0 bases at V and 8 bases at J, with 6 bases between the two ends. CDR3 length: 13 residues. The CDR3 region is CASSLALDSPLHF. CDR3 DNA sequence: TGTGCCAGCAGCTTGGCCTTAGATTCACCCCTCCACTTT.

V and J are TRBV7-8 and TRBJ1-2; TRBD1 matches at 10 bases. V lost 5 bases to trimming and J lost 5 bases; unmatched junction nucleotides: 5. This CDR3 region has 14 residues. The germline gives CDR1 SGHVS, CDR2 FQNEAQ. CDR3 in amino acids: CASSEGQGNYGYTF. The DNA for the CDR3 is TGTGCCAGCAGCGAGGGACAGGGGAATTATGGCTACACCTTC.

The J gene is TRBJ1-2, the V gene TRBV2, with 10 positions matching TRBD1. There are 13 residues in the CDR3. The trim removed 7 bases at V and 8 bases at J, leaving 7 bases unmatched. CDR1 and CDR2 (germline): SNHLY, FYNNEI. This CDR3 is CASKDRGIWGYTF. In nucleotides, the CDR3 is TGTGCCAGCAAGGACAGGGGGATCTGGGGCTACACCTTC.

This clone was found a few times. For the CDR3, the DNA is TGTGCCAGCAGCCACAGGGGGTGGGACGAGCAGTACGTC. Residues: CASSHRGWDEQYV. The genes are TRBV6-5 and TRBJ2-7; 8 bases are shared with TRBD1. The trim removed 6 bases at V and 5 bases at J, leaving 6 bases unmatched. This CDR3 is 13 amino acids long. CDR1 MNHEY and CDR2 SVGAGI come from the germline V gene.

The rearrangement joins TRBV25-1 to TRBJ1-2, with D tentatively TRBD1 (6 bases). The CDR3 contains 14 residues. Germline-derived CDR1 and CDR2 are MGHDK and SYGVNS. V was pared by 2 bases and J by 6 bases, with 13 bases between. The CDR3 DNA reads TGTGCCAGCAGTGAAGCGTACAGGGTTCATGGCTACACCTTC. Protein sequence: CASSEAYRVHGYTF.

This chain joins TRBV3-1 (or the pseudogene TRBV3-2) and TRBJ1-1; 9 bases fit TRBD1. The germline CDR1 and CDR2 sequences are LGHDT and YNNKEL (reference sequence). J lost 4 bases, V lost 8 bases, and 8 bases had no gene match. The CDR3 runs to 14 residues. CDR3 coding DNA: TGTGCCAGCGGGGGACAGGGCGTCAGCACTGAAGCTTTCTTT. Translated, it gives CASGGQGVSTEAFF.

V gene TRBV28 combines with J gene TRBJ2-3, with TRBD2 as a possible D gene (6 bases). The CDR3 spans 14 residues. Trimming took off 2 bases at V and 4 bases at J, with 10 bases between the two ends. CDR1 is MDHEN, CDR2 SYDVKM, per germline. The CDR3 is CASSLAGTPDTQYF. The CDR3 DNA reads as TGTGCCAGCAGTTTAGCGGGGACCCCAGATACGCAGTATTTT.

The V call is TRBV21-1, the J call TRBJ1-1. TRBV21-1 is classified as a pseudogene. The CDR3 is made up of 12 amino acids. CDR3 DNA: TGTGCCAGCAGCCCGGGAGGGGATGAAGCTTTCTTT. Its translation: CASSPGGDEAFF.

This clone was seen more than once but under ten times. CDR3 sequence reads: CASSQGGMSSYGYTF. The CDR3 coding sequence is TGTGCCAGCAGCCAAGGAGGGATGAGTAGCTATGGCTACACCTTC. The chain joins TRBV3-1 (or the pseudogene TRBV3-2) to TRBJ1-2; no clear D. Germline V gene lookup returns CDR1 LGHDT and CDR2 YNNKEL (reference sequence). CDR3 length equals 15 residues. Trimming removed 1 base from V and 4 bases from J, with 13 bases in between.

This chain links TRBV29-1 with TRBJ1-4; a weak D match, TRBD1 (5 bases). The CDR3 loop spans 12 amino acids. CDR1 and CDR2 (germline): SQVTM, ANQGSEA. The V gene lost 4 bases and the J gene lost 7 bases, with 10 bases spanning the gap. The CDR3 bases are TGCAGCGTTGTGACAGAGGCTGAAAAACTGTTTTTT. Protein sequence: CSVVTEAEKLFF. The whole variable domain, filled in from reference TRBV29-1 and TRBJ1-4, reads SAVISQKPSRDICQRGTSLTIQCQVDSQVTMMFWYRQQPGQSLTLIATANQGSEATYESGFVIDKFPISRPNLTFSTLTVSNMSPEDSSIYLCSVVTEAEKLFFGSGTQLSVL.

The CDR3 DNA is TGTGCCAGCAGCCCGCAAGAGACCCAGTACTTC. Translated, it gives CASSPQETQYF. The V gene is TRBV7-8, the J gene TRBJ2-5, with D unclear. Trimming left V 5 bases short and J 2 bases short, with 3 bases between. CDR3 size: 11 residues. The germline gives CDR1 SGHVS, CDR2 FQNEAQ.

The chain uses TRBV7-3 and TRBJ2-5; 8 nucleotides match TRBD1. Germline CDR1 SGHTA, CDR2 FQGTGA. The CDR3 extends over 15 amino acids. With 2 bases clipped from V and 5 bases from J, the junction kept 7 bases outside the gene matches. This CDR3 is CASSLSGGLQETQYF. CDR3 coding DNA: TGTGCCAGCAGCTTATCAGGGGGCCTCCAGGAGACCCAGTACTTC.